This T cell receptor beta chain was documented in a study of graft-versus-host responses after intestinal transplantation. TCRdb keeps only in-frame clones here, not all; method: immunoSEQ multiplex PCR. The sample yields 90,000 to 95,000 clones, around 90% seen once. V lost 5 bases to trimming and J lost 1 base; unmatched junction nucleotides: 6. CDR1 SGHVS and CDR2 FNYEAQ come from the germline V gene. The CDR3 length is 15 residues. Points from the study as a whole: The study found high graft-versus-host to host-versus-graft clonal ratios in allografts of patients with graft-donor T cell macrochimerism.

This clone was seen once. What it binds is unknown. The material sequenced was unstimulated CD8+ T cells sorted from spleen or lymph node cells, taken before intestinal transplant. The chain couples TRBV7-6 to TRBJ2-3, with 7 bases fitting TRBD2. The clonotype comes from a human donor who received an intestinal transplant. In DNA, the CDR3 is TGTGCCAGCAGCAGATCTCTAGCGGGCACAGATACGCAGTATTTT. This sequence encodes CASSRSLAGTDTQYF.